The 22 T cell receptor beta chains reported below all come from one sample, sequenced in a study of cytomegalovirus exposure and HLA in healthy donors. 60 Vbeta and 13 Jbeta primers were used in PCR. Sequencing used immunoSEQ multiplex PCR; TCRdb keeps in-frame clones, though not all of them. The sample shows around 67,000 clones, around 87% of them seen only once. The sequencing input was PBMCs. The receptors come from a woman in her twenties or thirties in good health and CMV-seropositive.

The genes are TRBV11-2 and TRBJ2-7; no firm D call. This CDR3 has 13 amino acids. Trimming shortened V by 1 base and J by 3 bases, and 7 bases separated the two germline ends. The germline CDR1 and CDR2 sequences are SGHAT and FQNNGV. This chain's CDR3 is CASSLAQYYEQYF. Written as DNA, the CDR3 is TGTGCCAGCAGCTTAGCACAGTACTACGAGCAGTACTTC.

The chain has TRBV7-2 and TRBJ2-5, with TRBD2 identical over 16 bases. V gave up 5 bases and J gave up 5 bases; unmatched junction bases: 5. This CDR3 is 16 amino acids long. Looked up from germline, CDR1 is SGHTA and CDR2 is FQGNSA. In DNA, the CDR3 is TGTGCCAGCAGCGTGCCGGGACTAGCGGGAGGGGAGACCCAGTACTTC. Protein sequence: CASSVPGLAGGETQYF.

The chain has TRBV13 and TRBJ1-1, with TRBD1 as a possible D gene (5 bases). The CDR3 length is 15 residues. Germline V lookup: CDR1 PRHDT, CDR2 FYEKMQ (reference sequence). Trimming removed 5 bases from V and 2 bases from J, with 15 bases in between. The CDR3 sequence: CASSPPAGHNTEAFF. The CDR3, as DNA: TGTGCCAGCAGCCCCCCGGCAGGACACAACACTGAAGCTTTCTTT.

This clone appeared a few times. The rearrangement joins TRBV4-2 to TRBJ2-1, with TRBD2 identical over 13 bases. Germline CDR1 reads LGHNA; CDR2 reads YNFKEQ. Trimming removed 1 base from V and 9 bases from J; junction bases left unmatched: 12. This CDR3 spans 18 amino acids. CDR3 bases: TGTGCCAGCAGCCAAGTTCACGCGACTAGCGGGAGGAAGAGTGAGCAGTTCTTC. This gives the protein CASSQVHATSGRKSEQFF.

The rearrangement uses TRBV7-3 and TRBJ2-3; 8 bases line up with TRBD2. Germline trimming cut 5 bases from V and 4 bases from J; bases unmatched to any gene: 20. This CDR3 has 19 residues. The V gene's germline CDR1 is SGHTA and CDR2 FQGTGA. In nucleotides, the CDR3 is TGTGCCAGCAGCCAACGGGGGGGCTCTGGGACATTGGGCCCAGATACGCAGTATTTT. This translates into CASSQRGGSGTLGPDTQYF.

The V gene is TRBV7-9, the J gene TRBJ1-6; possible D gene TRBD1, 6 bases. Germline-derived CDR1 and CDR2 are SEHNR and FQNEAQ (reference sequence). The CDR3 is 14 amino acids. The V end lost 5 bases, the J end lost 7 bases, and 12 bases lay between the germline ends. CDR3 residues: CASSVGQGNSPLHF. The CDR3 coding sequence is TGTGCCAGCAGCGTAGGTCAGGGGAATTCACCCCTCCACTTT.

The J gene is TRBJ2-7, the V gene TRBV28, with TRBD1 matching 11 bases. The CDR3 has 14 amino acids. The trim removed 6 bases at V and 5 bases at J, leaving 6 bases unmatched. Germline CDR1 is MDHEN and CDR2 is SYDVKM. In nucleotides, the CDR3 is TGTGCCAGCAGGGGGGACAGGGGGTCGCACGAGCAGTACTTC. Residues: CASRGDRGSHEQYF.

Notes on this clone: The junction departs from the called germline gene at one end, perhaps through a read error. The chain uses TRBV10-3 and TRBJ2-7; 11 bases match TRBD2. The length of the CDR3 is 15 residues. Germline CDR1 reads ENHRY; CDR2 reads SYGVKD. DNA for the CDR3: TGTGCCAGCAGTGAAGGTCCCGAGGCTAGCGGGAGGTCCCCCTTC. Amino acid sequence: CASSEGPEASGRSPF.

The rearrangement uses TRBV6-5 and TRBJ1-2; the D gene is possibly TRBD1 (6 bases). This CDR3 spans 15 amino acids. Germline V gene sequence: CDR1 MNHEY, CDR2 SVGAGI. With 2 bases removed from V and 8 bases from J, the gap between germline ends came to 18 bases. The CDR3 is CASSYNVGGRGGYTF. The CDR3 bases are TGTGCCAGCAGTTACAATGTTGGGGGCAGAGGCGGCTACACCTTC.

The chain employs TRBV11-2 and TRBJ2-1; D ambiguous. The CDR3 spans 15 residues. Germline CDR1 is SGHAT and CDR2 is FQNNGV. V was clipped by 0 bases and J by 2 bases, with 8 bases between them. CDR3 nucleotide sequence: TGTGCCAGCAGCTTAGATCCCAGTCCCTACAATGAGCAGTTCTTC. Translation: CASSLDPSPYNEQFF.

J is TRBJ1-2 and V is TRBV4-1, with D perhaps TRBD1 (6 bases). The CDR3 loop spans 19 amino acids. Germline V gives CDR1 MGHRA, CDR2 YSYEKL. V lost 0 bases and J lost 5, with 25 bases in between. Here the CDR3 reads CASSQDIRRGGGKGYGYTF. CDR3 bases: TGCGCCAGCAGCCAAGATATCCGCCGGGGAGGGGGTAAAGGGTATGGCTACACCTTC.

The chain uses TRBV19 and TRBJ1-1, with D unclear. The V gene's germline CDR1 is LNHDA and CDR2 SQIVND (reference sequence). This CDR3 region has 13 residues. V lost 4 bases and J lost 1, with 7 bases in between. The CDR3 loop is CASSSLENTEAFF. CDR3 nucleotides: TGTGCCAGTAGTAGTTTAGAGAACACTGAAGCTTTCTTT.

The chain carries TRBV9 and TRBJ1-2; D may be TRBD1 (6 bases). Germline V gene sequence: CDR1 SGDLS, CDR2 YYNGEE. The CDR3 covers 15 residues. V lost 0 bases and J 7 bases, leaving 16 bases between the germline ends. CDR3 in amino acids: CASSVGVDSIAGYTF. As DNA, the CDR3 is TGTGCCAGCAGCGTAGGGGTGGACAGTATAGCTGGCTACACCTTC.

V is TRBV7-2 and J is TRBJ2-7, with TRBD2 matching 7 bases. This CDR3 contains 16 residues. With 3 bases clipped from V and 3 bases from J, the junction kept 11 bases outside the gene matches. The germline CDR1 and CDR2 sequences are SGHTA and FQGNSA. DNA for the CDR3: TGTGCCAGCAGCTTCCCCTCCCGCGGGAGCGACTACGAGCAGTACTTC. Encoded protein: CASSFPSRGSDYEQYF.

The chain joins TRBV11-3 to TRBJ2-2; D may be TRBD2 (6 bases). Germline CDR1 reads SGHNT; CDR2 reads YENEEA. The CDR3 runs 14 residues. The ends were cut back, 5 bases at V and 3 bases at J, with 10 bases in the middle. The CDR3 is CASSRWGDTGELFF. In nucleotides, the CDR3 is TGTGCCAGCAGCAGGTGGGGGGACACCGGGGAGCTGTTTTTT.

The V gene is TRBV18, the J gene TRBJ2-1; TRBD1 matches at 8 bases. The CDR3 is made up of 14 amino acids. V lost 3 bases, J lost 6 bases, and 4 bases stayed unmatched. CDR1 and CDR2 from the germline V gene are KGHSH and LQKENI. The CDR3 coding sequence is TGTGCCAGCTCACCTCGACAGGGGACCAATGAGCAGTTCTTC. It is translated as CASSPRQGTNEQFF. The full variable domain, its missing parts supplied by reference TRBV18 and TRBJ2-1, is NAGVMQNPRHLVRRRGQEARLRCSPMKGHSHVYWYRQLPEEGLKFMVYLQKENIIDESGMPKERFSAEFPKEGPSILRIQQVVRGDSAAYFCASSPRQGTNEQFFGPGTRLTVL.

The CDR3 DNA reads TGTGCCAGCCGAACGGGATCCTACGAGCAGTACTTC. Protein: CASRTGSYEQYF. J is TRBJ2-7 and V is TRBV21-1; the D call TRBD2 from the table was never checked on the DNA. TRBV21-1 is assigned pseudogene status. The CDR3 length is 12 residues.

In the case of this clone: Other DNA sequences in the same sample also yield this CDR3. The V gene is TRBV6-5, the J gene TRBJ1-3, with 8 nucleotides matching TRBD1. V lost 0 bases, J lost 4 bases, and 5 bases stayed unmatched. The CDR3 has 16 residues. Germline assignment: CDR1 MNHEY and CDR2 SVGAGI. CDR3 coding DNA: TGTGCCAGCAGTTACTCAGGACAGGGTGTGGGAAACACCATATATTTT. It encodes CASSYSGQGVGNTIYF.

This chain uses TRBV10-1 with TRBJ2-1; TRBD2 matches 7 bases. Germline V gene lookup returns CDR1 WNHNN and CDR2 SYGVQD (reference sequence). This CDR3 comprises 14 residues. The junction had 3 bases not matched to a gene; V was cut back by 4 bases and J by 3 bases. The CDR3 nucleotides are TGCGCCAGCAGTGCTAGCGGAGTCTACAATGAGCAGTTCTTC. Its protein is CASSASGVYNEQFF.

Written as DNA, the CDR3 is TGTGCCACCAGCACCGGAGATATGTCCTACGAGCAGTACTTC. Its translation: CATSTGDMSYEQYF. The V call is TRBV15, the J call TRBJ2-7; no definite D call. V lost 4 bases and J lost 1, with 11 bases in between. There are 14 residues in the CDR3. Germline CDR1 is LNHNV and CDR2 is YYDKDF (reference sequence).

The chain uses TRBV27 and TRBJ2-2; D is perhaps TRBD2 (6 bases). Germline-derived CDR1 and CDR2 are MNHEY and SMNVEV (reference sequence). V was shortened by 3 bases and J by 6 bases, with 17 bases between the two germline ends. The CDR3 is 16 residues long. CDR3 region: CASSFSGTLYPGELFF. The CDR3 DNA is TGTGCCAGCAGTTTTTCCGGGACTCTTTATCCCGGGGAGCTGTTTTTT.

The chain recombines TRBV6-5 with TRBJ2-7, with D tentatively TRBD2 (5 bases). This CDR3 spans 14 amino acids. The V gene lost 5 bases and the J gene lost 6 bases, with 17 bases spanning the gap. In germline, CDR1 is MNHEY, CDR2 SVGAGI. This CDR3 reads CASSPRGERAEQYF. The CDR3 DNA is TGTGCCAGCAGTCCCCGGGGAGAAAGGGCCGAGCAGTACTTC.